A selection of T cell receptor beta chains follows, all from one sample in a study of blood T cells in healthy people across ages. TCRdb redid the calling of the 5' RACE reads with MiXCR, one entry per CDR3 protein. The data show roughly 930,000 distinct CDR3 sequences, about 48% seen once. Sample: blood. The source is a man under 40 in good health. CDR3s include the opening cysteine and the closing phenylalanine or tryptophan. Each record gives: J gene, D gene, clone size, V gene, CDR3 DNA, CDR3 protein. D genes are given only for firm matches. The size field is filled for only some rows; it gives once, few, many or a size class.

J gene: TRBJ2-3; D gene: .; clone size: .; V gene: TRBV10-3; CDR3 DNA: TGTGCCATCAGTCAGGGAGTAGCGGATACGCAGTATTTT; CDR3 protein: CAISQGVADTQYF
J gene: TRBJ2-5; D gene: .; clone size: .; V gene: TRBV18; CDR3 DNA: TGTGCCAGCTCACCGACGGGGAATGGTGTGGAGACCCAGTACTTC; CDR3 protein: CASSPTGNGVETQYF
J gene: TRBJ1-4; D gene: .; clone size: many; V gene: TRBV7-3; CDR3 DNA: TGTGCCAGCATTAGTAGAGGGCGGGAAAAACTGTTTTTT; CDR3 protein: CASISRGREKLFF
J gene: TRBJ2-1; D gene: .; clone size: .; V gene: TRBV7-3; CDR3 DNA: TGTGCCAGCAGCTTACCGCCCTACAATGAGCAGTTCTTC; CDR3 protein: CASSLPPYNEQFF
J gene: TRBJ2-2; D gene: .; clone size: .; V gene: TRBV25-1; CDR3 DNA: TGTGCCAGCAGTCCTGGGGCTGGGGGGGAGCTGTTTTTT; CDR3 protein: CASSPGAGGELFF
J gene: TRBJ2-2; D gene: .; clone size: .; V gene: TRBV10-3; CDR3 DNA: TGTGCCATCCTGGGGGGGGCACGGACCGGGGAGCTGTTTTTT; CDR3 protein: CAILGGARTGELFF
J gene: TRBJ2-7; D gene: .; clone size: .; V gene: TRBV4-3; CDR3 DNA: TGCGCCAGCAGCCCGGCCTCGGGGGTTTGCGAGCAGTACTTC; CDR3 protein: CASSPASGVCEQYF
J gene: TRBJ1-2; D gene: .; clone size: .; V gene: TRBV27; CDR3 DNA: TGTGCCAGCAGTTTAAAAGGGGATGGCTACACCTTC; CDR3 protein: CASSLKGDGYTF
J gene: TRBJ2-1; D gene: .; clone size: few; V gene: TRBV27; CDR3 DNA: TGTGCCAGCACGCCCACTTGTGAGCAGTTCTTC; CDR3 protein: CASTPTCEQFF
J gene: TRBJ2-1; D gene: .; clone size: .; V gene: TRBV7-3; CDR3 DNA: TGTGCCAGCAGCTTAAATCCGGACAATGAGCAGTTCTTC; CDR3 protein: CASSLNPDNEQFF
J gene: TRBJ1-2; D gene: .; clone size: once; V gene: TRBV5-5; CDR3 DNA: TGTGCCAGCAGCGGAGGAGGGCCTACAGGGATTAACTATGGCTACACCTTC; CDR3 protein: CASSGGGPTGINYGYTF
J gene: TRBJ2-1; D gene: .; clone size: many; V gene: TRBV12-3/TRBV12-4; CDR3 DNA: TGTGCCAGCAGGGACAGTGACTCCTACAATGAGCAGTTCTTC; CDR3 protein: CASRDSDSYNEQFF
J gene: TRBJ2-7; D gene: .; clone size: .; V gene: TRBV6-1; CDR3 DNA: TGTGCCAGCAGTGAAAATCTCAACGAGCAGTACTTC; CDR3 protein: CASSENLNEQYF
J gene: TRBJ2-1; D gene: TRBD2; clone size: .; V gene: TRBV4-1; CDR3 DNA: TGCGCCAGCAGCCAAGCAGGACTAGCGGGGGGTCCAGAGAATGAGCAGTTCTTC; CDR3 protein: CASSQAGLAGGPENEQFF
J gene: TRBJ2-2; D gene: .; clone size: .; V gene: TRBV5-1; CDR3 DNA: TGCGCCAGCAGCTTGGTTGTGGTCTCCACCGGGGAGCTGTTTTTT; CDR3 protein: CASSLVVVSTGELFF
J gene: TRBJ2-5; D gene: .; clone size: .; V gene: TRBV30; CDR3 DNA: TGTGCCTGGAGTCATATCCATGAGCAGTACTTC; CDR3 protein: CAWSHIHEQYF
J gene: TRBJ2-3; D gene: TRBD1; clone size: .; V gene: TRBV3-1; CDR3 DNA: TGTGCCAGCAGCCGGACAGGGAGAGATACGCAGTATTTT; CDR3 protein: CASSRTGRDTQYF
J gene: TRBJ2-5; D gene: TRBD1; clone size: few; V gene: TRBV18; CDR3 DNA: TGTGCCAGCTCACTCTCCGGGACAGGGGAATGGGAGACCCAGTACTTC; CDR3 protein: CASSLSGTGEWETQYF
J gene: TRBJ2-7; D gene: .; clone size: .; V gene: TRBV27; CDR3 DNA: TGTGCCAGCGCTTTCTCGGACCTCTTCTCCTACGAGCAGTACTTC; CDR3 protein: CASAFSDLFSYEQYF
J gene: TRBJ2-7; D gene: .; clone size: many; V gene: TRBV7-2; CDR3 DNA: TGTGCCAGCAGCGTACTTCTAGCGCTCTCCTACGAGCAGTACTTC; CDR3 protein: CASSVLLALSYEQYF
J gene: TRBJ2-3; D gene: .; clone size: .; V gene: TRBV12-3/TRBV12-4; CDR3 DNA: TGTGCCAGCAGTATAGGACTGGAGACAGATACGCAGTATTTT; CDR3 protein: CASSIGLETDTQYF
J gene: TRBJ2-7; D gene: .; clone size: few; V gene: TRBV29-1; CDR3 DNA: TGCAGCGTTGATGACAGCGCCTTAGGGGAGCAGTACTTC; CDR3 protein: CSVDDSALGEQYF
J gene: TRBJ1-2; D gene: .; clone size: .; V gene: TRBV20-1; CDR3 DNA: TGCAGTGCTAGAGGAGTATGGGCAGGCTCCCTCTATGGCTACACCTTC; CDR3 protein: CSARGVWAGSLYGYTF
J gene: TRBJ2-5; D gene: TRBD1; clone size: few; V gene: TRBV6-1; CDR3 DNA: TGTGCCAGCAGTGAACTTTGGACAGGGCAGTCGGGGGAGACCCAGTACTTC; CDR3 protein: CASSELWTGQSGETQYF
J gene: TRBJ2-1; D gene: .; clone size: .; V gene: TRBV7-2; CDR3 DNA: TGTGCCAGCAGCTTAGCGCACAGCAATGAGCAGTTCTTC; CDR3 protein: CASSLAHSNEQFF
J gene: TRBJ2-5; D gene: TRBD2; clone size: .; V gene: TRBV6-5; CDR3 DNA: TGTGCCAGCAGTTACGGGAGACTAGCATTGGGAGAGACCCAGTACTTC; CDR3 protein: CASSYGRLALGETQYF
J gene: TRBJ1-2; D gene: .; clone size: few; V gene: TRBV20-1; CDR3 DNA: TGCAGTGCTCCCCATAACTATGGCTACACCTTC; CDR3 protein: CSAPHNYGYTF
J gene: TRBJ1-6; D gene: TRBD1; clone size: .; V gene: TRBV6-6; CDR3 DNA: TGTGCCAGCAGTTTCCGGGACAGGGTCAATTCACCCCTCCACTTT; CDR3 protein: CASSFRDRVNSPLHF
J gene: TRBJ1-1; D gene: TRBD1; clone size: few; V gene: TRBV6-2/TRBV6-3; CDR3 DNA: TGTGCCACGGACAGGGGGCAAGGGGGTGAAGCTTTCTTT; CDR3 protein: CATDRGQGGEAFF